This TCR beta chain was captured by sequencing in a study of T cell changes during pregnancy in multiple sclerosis. Libraries were prepared by immunoSEQ multiplex PCR; TCRdb keeps only in-frame clonotypes and omits some of them. The table shows about 55,000 clones, with about 90% occurring only once. This clone was picked up a small number of times. The germline V gene has CDR1 SGHRS and CDR2 YFSETQ. J gave up 5 bases and V 2 bases, and 9 bases lay outside the gene matches. The CDR3 sequence is 15 residues long. This material consisted of CD4+ T cells from peripheral blood mononuclear cells, taken in the first trimester of pregnancy. This sequence originates from a female donor with multiple sclerosis, enrolled in a pregnancy study. The rearrangement joins TRBV5-1 to TRBJ2-7, with 8 bases identical to TRBD1. This CDR3 is CASSLILQGANEQYF. Here the CDR3 DNA reads TGCGCCAGCAGCTTAATCCTCCAGGGGGCTAACGAGCAGTACTTC.